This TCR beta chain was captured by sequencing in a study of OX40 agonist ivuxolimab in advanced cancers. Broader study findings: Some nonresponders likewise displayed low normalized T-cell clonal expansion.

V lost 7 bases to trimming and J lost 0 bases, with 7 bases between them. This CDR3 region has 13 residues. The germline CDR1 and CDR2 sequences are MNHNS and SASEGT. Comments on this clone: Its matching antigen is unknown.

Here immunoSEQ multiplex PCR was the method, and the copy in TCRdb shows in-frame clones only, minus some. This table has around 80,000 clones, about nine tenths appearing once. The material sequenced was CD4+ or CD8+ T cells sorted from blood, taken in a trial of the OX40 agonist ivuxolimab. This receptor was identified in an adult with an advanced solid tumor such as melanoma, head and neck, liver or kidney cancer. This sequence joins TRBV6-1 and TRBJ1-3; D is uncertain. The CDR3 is CASNLISGNTIYF. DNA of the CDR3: TGTGCCAGCAATTTAATCTCTGGAAACACCATATATTTT.